Listed here are 10 T cell receptor beta chains from one sample, sequenced in a study of T cells in tumors after PD-1 blockade. Clones were sequenced by immunoSEQ multiplex PCR, and TCRdb holds only the in-frame ones, with some missing. This table holds around 34,000 clones, roughly four fifths found once. The source was PBMCs, collected after anti-PD-1 treatment. The receptors were gathered from a human donor with basal cell carcinoma.

The chain employs TRBV15 and TRBJ2-1, with 9 bases lining up with TRBD2. This CDR3 has 16 residues. V shed 0 bases and J 7 bases; nucleotides not matched to a gene: 7. Per germline, CDR1 LNHNV and CDR2 YYDKDF (reference sequence). CDR3 sequence (DNA): TGTGCCACCAGCAGAGATGCGGGACTAGCCGCAAATGAGCAGTTCTTC. This codes for CATSRDAGLAANEQFF.

J is TRBJ2-5 and V is TRBV19; a weak D match, TRBD2 (5 bases). The CDR3 spans 13 residues. Germline V gene lookup returns CDR1 LNHDA and CDR2 SQIVND (reference sequence). With 5 bases removed from V and 5 bases from J, the gap between germline ends came to 12 bases. The CDR3 sequence is CASSPPPGETQYF. Written as DNA, the CDR3 is TGTGCCAGTAGTCCCCCGCCGGGGGAGACCCAGTACTTC.

This chain connects TRBV27 to TRBJ2-1, with D hard to call. V shed 6 bases and J shed 0 bases, with 6 bases lying between them. CDR3 length: 13 amino acids. Germline-derived CDR1 and CDR2 are MNHEY and SMNVEV (reference sequence). CDR3 nucleotide sequence: TGTGCCAGCAGGCAGAGCTCCTACAATGAGCAGTTCTTC. As protein: CASRQSSYNEQFF.

The V and J genes are TRBV19 and TRBJ2-1; possibly TRBD2 for D (6 bases). The germline V and J ends were trimmed by 7 bases and 4 bases, with 17 bases remaining between them. This CDR3 has 15 residues. Per the germline V gene, CDR1 is LNHDA and CDR2 is SQIVND (reference sequence). CDR3 in amino acids: CASTPGGATYNEQFF. DNA of the CDR3: TGTGCCAGTACCCCAGGAGGGGCTACATACAATGAGCAGTTCTTC. The full variable domain, rest sourced from reference TRBV19 and TRBJ2-1, is DGGITQSPKYLFRKEGQNVTLSCEQNLNHDAMYWYRQDPGQGLRLIYYSQIVNDFQKGDIAEGYSVSREKKESFPLTVTSAQKNPTAFYLCASTPGGATYNEQFFGPGTRLTVL.

DNA for the CDR3: TGTGCCAGCAGCGCCGACGGGAACACTGAAGCTTTCTTT. As protein: CASSADGNTEAFF. This rearrangement joins TRBV7-3 to TRBJ1-1; D is unclear. CDR1 is SGHTA, CDR2 FQGTGA, per germline. This CDR3 has 13 amino acids. V was cut by 5 bases and J by 1 base, with 8 bases left in between.

V and J are TRBV7-2 and TRBJ2-7; 8 nucleotides agree with TRBD2. The CDR3 has 16 residues. The V and J ends lost 6 bases and 2 bases, in that order; junction bases with no gene match: 12. The germline V gene has CDR1 SGHTA and CDR2 FQGNSA. The CDR3 DNA reads as TGTGCCAGCAGTACCACTCCGGGACTAGTCACCTACGAGCAGTACTTC. It codes for CASSTTPGLVTYEQYF.

The chain uses TRBV4-2 and TRBJ2-7; D tentatively fits TRBD1 or TRBD2 (5 bases each). The ends were cut back, 1 base at V and 3 bases at J, with 13 bases in the middle. CDR3 length: 15 amino acids. Germline CDR1 and CDR2: LGHNA and YNFKEQ. CDR3 bases: TGTGCCAGCAGCCAAGGGTGGCAGGGAGACTACGAGCAGTACTTC. This gives the protein CASSQGWQGDYEQYF.

The rearrangement uses TRBV19 and TRBJ2-1, with 14 bases that match TRBD2. The CDR3 runs 15 residues. CDR1 and CDR2 (germline): LNHDA, SQIVND (reference sequence). V lost 5 bases, J lost 7 bases, and 4 bases stayed unmatched. DNA of the CDR3: TGTGCCAGTAGTCTAGGGACTAGCGGGAGTAATGAGCAGTTCTTC. Encoded protein: CASSLGTSGSNEQFF.

The DNA of the CDR3 is TGTGCCAGCCTCAGGGGGCCAAGCACCGGGGAGCTGTTTTTT. Its protein is CASLRGPSTGELFF. The V gene is TRBV6-5, the J gene TRBJ2-2; TRBD1 aligns across 8 bases. The CDR3 is 14 residues long. The germline gives CDR1 MNHEY, CDR2 SVGAGI. Trimming at V came to 8 bases and at J to 4 bases, leaving 6 bases not matched to a gene.

In its sample, this clone was seen once. This sequence joins TRBV19 and TRBJ1-1; D is undetermined. Trimming left V 1 base short and J 1 base short, with 7 bases between. Germline V CDR1 and CDR2: LNHDA, SQIVND (reference sequence). The CDR3 is 14 amino acids. CDR3 region: CASSIGGANTEAFF. CDR3 DNA sequence: TGTGCCAGTAGTATAGGGGGAGCGAACACTGAAGCTTTCTTT.